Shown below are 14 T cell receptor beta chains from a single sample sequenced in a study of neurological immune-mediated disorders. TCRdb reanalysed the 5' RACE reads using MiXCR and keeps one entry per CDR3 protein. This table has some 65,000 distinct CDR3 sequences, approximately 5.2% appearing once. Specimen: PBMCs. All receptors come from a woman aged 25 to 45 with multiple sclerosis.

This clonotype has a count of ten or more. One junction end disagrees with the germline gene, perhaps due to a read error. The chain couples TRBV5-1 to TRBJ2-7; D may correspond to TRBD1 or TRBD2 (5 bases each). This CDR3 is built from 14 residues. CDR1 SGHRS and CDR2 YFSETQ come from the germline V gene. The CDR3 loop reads CASSFGTGSYEQYF. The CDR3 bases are TGTGCCAGCAGTTTCGGGACCGGTTCCTACGAGCAGTACTTC.

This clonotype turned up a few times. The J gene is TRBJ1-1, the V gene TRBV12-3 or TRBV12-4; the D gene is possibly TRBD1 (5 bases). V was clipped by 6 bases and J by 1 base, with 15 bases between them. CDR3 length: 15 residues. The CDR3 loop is CASSPQGPGNTEAFF. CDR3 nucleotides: TGTGCCAGCAGCCCCCAGGGTCCCGGGAACACTGAAGCTTTCTTT.

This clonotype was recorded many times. DNA of the CDR3: TGTGCCAGCAGCGCCGGGACAGGGGGACAAGAGACCCAGTACTTC. Its translation is CASSAGTGGQETQYF. This rearrangement joins TRBV7-9 to TRBJ2-5; 11 nucleotides line up with TRBD1. Germline V gives CDR1 SEHNR, CDR2 FQNEAQ (reference sequence). J was trimmed by 2 bases and V by 5 bases; bases with no gene match: 4. This CDR3 has 15 amino acids.

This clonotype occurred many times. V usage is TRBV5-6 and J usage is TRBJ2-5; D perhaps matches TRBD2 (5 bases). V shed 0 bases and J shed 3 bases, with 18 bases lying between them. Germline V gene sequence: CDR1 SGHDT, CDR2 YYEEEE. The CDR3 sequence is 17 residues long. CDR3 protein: CASSLDSFGEPKETQYF. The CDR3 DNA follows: TGTGCCAGCAGCTTGGACTCCTTTGGGGAGCCAAAAGAGACCCAGTACTTC.

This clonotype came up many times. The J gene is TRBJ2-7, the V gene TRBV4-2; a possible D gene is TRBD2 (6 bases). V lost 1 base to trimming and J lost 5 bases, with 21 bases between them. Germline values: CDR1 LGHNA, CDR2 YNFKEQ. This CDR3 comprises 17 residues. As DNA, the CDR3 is TGTGCCAGCAGCCAAGCCGTTTGGACTAAACTGGAGGACGAGCAGTACTTC. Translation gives CASSQAVWTKLEDEQYF.

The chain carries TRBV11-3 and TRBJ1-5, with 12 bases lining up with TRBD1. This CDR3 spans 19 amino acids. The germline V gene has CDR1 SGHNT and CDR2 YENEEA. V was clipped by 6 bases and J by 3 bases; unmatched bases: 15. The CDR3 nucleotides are TGTGCCAGCAGTTTCGGGGGGGACAGGGGGCATAGGGCCAATCAGCCCCAGCATTTT. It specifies CASSFGGDRGHRANQPQHF.

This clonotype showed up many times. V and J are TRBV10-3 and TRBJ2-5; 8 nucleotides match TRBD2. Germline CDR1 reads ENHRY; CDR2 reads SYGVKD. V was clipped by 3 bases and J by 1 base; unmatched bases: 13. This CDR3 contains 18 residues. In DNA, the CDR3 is TGTGCCATCAGTGATCACGGGGGGGGCCTAATATTCCAAGAGACCCAGTACTTC. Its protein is CAISDHGGGLIFQETQYF.

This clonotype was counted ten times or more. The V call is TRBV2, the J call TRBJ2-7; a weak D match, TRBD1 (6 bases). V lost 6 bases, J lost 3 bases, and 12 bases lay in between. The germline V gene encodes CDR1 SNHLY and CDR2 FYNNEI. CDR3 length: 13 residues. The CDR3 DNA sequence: TGTGCCAGCAGCTTTGGACAGATCTACGAGCAGTACTTC. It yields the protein CASSFGQIYEQYF. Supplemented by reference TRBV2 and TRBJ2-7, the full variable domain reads EPEVTQTPSHQVTQMGQEVILRCVPISNHLYFYWYRQILGQKVEFLVSFYNNEISEKSEIFDDQFSVERPDGSNFTLKIRSTKLEDSAMYFCASSFGQIYEQYFGPGTRLTVT.

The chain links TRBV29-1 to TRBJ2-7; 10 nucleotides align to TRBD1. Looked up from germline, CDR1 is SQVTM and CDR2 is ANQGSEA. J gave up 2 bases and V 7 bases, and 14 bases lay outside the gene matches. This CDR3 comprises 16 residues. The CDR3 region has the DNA TGCAGCGCCGGAGATTTGCCGGGACAGGGGACCTACGAGCAGTACTTC. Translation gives CSAGDLPGQGTYEQYF.

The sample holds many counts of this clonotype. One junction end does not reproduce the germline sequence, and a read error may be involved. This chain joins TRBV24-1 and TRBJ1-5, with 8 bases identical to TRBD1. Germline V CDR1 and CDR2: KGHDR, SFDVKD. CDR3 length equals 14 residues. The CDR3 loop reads CATSESTGVRTQNF. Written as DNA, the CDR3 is TGTGCCACCAGTGAATCGACAGGGGTAAGGACCCAGAATTTT.

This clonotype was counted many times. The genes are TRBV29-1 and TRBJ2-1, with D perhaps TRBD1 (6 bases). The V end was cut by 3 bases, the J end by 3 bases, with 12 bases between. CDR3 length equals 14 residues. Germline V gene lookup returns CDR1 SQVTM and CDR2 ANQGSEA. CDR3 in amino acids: CSVDRQGFYNEQFF. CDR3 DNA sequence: TGCAGCGTTGATAGGCAGGGGTTCTACAATGAGCAGTTCTTC.

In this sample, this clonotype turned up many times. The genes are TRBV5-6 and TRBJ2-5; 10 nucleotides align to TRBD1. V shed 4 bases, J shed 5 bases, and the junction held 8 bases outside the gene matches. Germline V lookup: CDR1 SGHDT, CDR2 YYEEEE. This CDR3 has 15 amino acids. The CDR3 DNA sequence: TGTGCCAGCAGCGGAGGACAGGGGGGGTGGGAGACCCAGTACTTC. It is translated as CASSGGQGGWETQYF.

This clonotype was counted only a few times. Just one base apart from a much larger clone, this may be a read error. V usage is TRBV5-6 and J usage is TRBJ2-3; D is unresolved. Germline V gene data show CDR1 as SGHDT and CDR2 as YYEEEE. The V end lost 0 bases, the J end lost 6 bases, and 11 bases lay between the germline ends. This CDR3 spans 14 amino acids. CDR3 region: CASSLGKGRDTQYF. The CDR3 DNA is TGTGCCAGCAGCTTGGGGAAGGGTAGGGATACGCAGTATTTT.

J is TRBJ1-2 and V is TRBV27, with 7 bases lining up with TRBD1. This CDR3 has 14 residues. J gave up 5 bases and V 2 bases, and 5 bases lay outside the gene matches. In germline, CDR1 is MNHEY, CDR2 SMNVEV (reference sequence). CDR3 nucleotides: TGTGCCAGCAGTTTACAGGGGGGTTGGTATGGCTACACCTTC. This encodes CASSLQGGWYGYTF.